What follows describes a single TCR beta chain. Antigen specificity is unknown. The V gene's germline CDR1 is LNHDA and CDR2 SQIVND (reference sequence). V lost 5 bases and J lost 5, with 18 bases in between. The CDR3 has 15 amino acids. This sample is part of a study of cytomegalovirus exposure and HLA in healthy donors. The PCR employed 60 Vbeta primers together with 13 Jbeta primers. The protocol was immunoSEQ multiplex PCR, while the TCRdb copy is restricted to in-frame clones and leaves out a portion. The sample consists of more than 95,000 clones, 65% to 75% of them appearing once. Study findings and constraints: It was shown in a later analysis that HLA-associated TCR beta chains were more clonally expanded than other, equally common chains. Presence/absence analyses took donor sequencing depth as roughly uniform.

This clonotype was sampled from a woman between 50 and 59 years old in good health and CMV-seropositive. The sequenced sample consisted of PBMCs. The chain is built from TRBV19 and TRBJ2-5; TRBD1 is a possible D gene (6 bases). CDR3 in DNA: TGTGCCAGTAGTGGGGTGGGACAATCAGAGGAGACCCAGTACTTC. Protein product: CASSGVGQSEETQYF.